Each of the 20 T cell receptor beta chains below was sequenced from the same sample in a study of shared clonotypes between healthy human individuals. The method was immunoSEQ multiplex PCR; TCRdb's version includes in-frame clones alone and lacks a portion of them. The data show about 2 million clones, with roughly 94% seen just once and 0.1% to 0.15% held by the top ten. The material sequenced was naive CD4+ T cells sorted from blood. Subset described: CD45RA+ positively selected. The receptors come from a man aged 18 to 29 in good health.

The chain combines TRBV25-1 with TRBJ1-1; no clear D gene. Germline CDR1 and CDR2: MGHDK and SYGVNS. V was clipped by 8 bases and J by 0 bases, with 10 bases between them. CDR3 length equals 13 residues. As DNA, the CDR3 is TGTGCCAGCGGCGTGGGAGTGAACACTGAAGCTTTCTTT. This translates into CASGVGVNTEAFF.

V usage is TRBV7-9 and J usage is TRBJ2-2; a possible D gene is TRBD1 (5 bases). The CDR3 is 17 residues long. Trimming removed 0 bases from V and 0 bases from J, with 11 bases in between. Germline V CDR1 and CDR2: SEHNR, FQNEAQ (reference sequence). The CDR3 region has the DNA TGTGCCAGCAGCTTAGCGCTAAGGGGCCCGAACACCGGGGAGCTGTTTTTT. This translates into CASSLALRGPNTGELFF.

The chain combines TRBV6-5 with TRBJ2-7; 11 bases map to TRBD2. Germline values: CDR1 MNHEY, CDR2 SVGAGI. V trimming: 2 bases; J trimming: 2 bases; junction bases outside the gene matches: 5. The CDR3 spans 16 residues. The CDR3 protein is CASSYNLAGGPYEQYF. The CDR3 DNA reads TGTGCCAGCAGTTACAATCTAGCGGGAGGACCCTACGAGCAGTACTTC.

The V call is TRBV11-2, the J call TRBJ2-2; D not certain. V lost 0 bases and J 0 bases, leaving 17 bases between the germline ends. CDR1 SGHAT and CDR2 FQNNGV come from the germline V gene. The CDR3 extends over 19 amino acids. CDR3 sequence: CASSLEGKKRTANTGELFF. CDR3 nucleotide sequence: TGTGCCAGCAGCTTAGAGGGGAAAAAGAGAACCGCGAACACCGGGGAGCTGTTTTTT.

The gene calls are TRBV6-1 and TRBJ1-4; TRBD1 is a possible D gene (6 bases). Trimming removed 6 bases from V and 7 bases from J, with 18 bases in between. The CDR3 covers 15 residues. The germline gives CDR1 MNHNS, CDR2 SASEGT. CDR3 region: CASRGGTQAGEKLFF. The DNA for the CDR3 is TGTGCCAGCAGGGGAGGGACACAGGCAGGTGAAAAACTGTTTTTT.

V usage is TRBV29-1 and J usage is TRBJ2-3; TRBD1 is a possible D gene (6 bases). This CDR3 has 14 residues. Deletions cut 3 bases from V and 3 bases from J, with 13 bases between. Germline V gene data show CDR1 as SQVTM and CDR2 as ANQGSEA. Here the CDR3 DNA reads TGCAGCGTTGAGACCAGGGGCAGGACAGATACGCAGTATTTT. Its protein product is CSVETRGRTDTQYF.

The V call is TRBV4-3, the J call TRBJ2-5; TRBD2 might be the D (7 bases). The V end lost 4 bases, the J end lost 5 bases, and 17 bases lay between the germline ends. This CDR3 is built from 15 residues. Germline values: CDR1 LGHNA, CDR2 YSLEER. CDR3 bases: TGCGCCAGCAGCCCTATATTAGGGGGGGTGGAGACCCAGTACTTC. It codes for CASSPILGGVETQYF.

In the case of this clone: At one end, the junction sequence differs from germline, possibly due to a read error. Written as DNA, the CDR3 is TGTGCCTGGAGTGTGACGGGACAGGTCCACTTC. As protein: CAWSVTGQVHF. The V call is TRBV30, the J call TRBJ2-5, with 8 bases fitting TRBD1. This CDR3 has 11 residues. Looked up from germline, CDR1 is GTSNPN and CDR2 is SVGIG (reference sequence).

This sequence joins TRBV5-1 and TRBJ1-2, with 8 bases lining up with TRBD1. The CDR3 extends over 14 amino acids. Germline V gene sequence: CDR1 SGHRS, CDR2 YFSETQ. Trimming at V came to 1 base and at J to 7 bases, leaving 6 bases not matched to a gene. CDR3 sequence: CASSLSDREGGYTF. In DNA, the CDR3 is TGCGCCAGCAGCTTGTCGGACAGGGAAGGTGGCTACACCTTC.

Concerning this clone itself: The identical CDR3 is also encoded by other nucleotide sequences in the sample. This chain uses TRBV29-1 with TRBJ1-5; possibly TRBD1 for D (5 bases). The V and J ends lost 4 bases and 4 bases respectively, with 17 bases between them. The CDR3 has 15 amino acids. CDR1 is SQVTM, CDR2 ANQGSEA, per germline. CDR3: CSVGGTGGSNQPQHF. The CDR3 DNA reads TGCAGCGTTGGGGGCACAGGAGGGTCTAATCAGCCCCAGCATTTT.

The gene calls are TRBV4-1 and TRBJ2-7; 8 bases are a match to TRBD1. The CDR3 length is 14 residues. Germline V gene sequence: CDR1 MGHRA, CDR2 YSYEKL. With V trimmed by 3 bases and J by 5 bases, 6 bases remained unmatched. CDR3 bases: TGCGCCAGCAGCCAGACAGGGGTAAGGGACGAGCAGTACTTC. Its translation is CASSQTGVRDEQYF.

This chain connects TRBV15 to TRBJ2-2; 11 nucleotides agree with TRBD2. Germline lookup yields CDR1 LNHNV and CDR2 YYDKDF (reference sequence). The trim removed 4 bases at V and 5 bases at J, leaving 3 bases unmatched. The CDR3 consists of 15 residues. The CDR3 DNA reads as TGTGCCACCAGCACCTGGACTAGCGGGACCGGGGAGCTGTTTTTT. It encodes CATSTWTSGTGELFF.

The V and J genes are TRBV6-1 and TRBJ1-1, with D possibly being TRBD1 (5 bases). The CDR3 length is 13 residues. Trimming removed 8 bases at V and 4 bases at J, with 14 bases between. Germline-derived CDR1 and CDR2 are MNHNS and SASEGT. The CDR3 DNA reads TGTGCCAGCGGAAACGGGGCGAGCACTGAAGCTTTCTTT. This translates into CASGNGASTEAFF.

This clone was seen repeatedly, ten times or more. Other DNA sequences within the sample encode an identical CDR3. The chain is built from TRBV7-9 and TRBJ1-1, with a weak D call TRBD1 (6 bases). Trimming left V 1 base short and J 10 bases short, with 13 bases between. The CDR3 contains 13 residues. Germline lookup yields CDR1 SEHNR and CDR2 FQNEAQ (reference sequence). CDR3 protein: CASSLEAGARAFF. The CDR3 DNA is TGTGCCAGCAGCTTAGAGGCGGGGGCAAGAGCTTTCTTT. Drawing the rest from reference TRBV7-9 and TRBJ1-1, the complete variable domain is DTGVSQNPRHKITKRGQNVTFRCDPISEHNRLYWYRQTLGQGPEFLTYFQNEAQLEKSRLLSDRFSAERPKGSFSTLEIQRTEQGDSAMYLCASSLEAGARAFFGQGTRLTVV.

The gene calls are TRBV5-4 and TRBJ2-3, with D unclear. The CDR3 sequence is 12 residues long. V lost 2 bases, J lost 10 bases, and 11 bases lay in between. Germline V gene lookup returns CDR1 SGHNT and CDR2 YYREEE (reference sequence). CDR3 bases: TGTGCCAGCAGCTTAGGGTCGGCCCCGCAGTATTTT. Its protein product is CASSLGSAPQYF.

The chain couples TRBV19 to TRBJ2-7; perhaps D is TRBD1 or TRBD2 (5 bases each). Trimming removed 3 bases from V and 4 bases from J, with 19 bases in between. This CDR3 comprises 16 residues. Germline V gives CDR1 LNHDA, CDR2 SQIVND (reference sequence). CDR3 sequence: CASSMPGKGPRYEQYF. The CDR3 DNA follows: TGTGCCAGTAGTATGCCCGGGAAGGGACCTCGATACGAGCAGTACTTC.

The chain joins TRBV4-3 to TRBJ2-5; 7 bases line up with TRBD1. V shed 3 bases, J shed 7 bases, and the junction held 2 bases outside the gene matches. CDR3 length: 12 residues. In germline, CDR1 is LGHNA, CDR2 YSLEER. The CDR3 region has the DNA TGCGCCAGCAGCCAGGGACAGTGGACCCAGTACTTC. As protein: CASSQGQWTQYF.

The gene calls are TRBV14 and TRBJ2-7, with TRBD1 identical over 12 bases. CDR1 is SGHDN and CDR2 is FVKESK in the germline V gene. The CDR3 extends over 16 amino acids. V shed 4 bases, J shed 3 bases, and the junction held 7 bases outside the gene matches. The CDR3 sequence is CASSPLGTGGGYEQYF. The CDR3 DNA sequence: TGTGCCAGCAGCCCGCTTGGGACAGGGGGCGGCTACGAGCAGTACTTC.

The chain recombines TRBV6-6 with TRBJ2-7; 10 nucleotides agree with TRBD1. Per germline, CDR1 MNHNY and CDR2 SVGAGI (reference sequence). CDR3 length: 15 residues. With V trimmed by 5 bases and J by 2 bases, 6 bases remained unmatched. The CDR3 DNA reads TGTGCCAGCAGTCCCCGGGACAGGGGAACCTACGAGCAGTACTTC. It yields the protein CASSPRDRGTYEQYF.

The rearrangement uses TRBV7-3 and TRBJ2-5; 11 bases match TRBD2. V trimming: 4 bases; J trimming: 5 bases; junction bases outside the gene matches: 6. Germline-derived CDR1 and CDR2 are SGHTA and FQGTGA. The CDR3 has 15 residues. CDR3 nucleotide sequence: TGTGCCAGCAGCTCCCTAGCGGGGGGCCAGGAGACCCAGTACTTC. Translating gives CASSSLAGGQETQYF.